The present T cell receptor (beta chain) was sequenced within a study of neurological immune-mediated disorders. Study-level points and caveats: None of the CDR3 amino acid sequences of expanded clones recurred across subjects, suggesting private repertoires in all groups.

For the unsorted libraries, 2 million PBMCs stored at -80 C served as input. This clonotype was detected many times. Its antigen remains unidentified. The V and J ends lost 4 bases and 5 bases, in that order; junction bases with no gene match: 10. Per the germline V gene, CDR1 is MNHEY and CDR2 is SMNVEV (reference sequence). The CDR3 spans 15 residues. 5'RACE with 10-nucleotide random UMIs generated the cDNA. Over 190 million TCR-beta sequences, together covering 15-18 subjects, were produced by every individual sequencing run that was carried out. Each CDR3 protein is one row after TCRdb ran MiXCR on the 5' RACE reads. The table has 39,000 or so distinct CDR3 sequences, 2.5% seen once.

The source of this sequence is a man aged 25-40 years with multiple sclerosis. Sequenced input: PBMCs. The chain uses TRBV27 and TRBJ2-7, with 8 bases that match TRBD1. CDR3 residues: CASSSSETGDDEQYF. DNA of the CDR3: TGTGCCAGCAGTTCCTCCGAGACAGGGGATGACGAGCAGTACTTC.